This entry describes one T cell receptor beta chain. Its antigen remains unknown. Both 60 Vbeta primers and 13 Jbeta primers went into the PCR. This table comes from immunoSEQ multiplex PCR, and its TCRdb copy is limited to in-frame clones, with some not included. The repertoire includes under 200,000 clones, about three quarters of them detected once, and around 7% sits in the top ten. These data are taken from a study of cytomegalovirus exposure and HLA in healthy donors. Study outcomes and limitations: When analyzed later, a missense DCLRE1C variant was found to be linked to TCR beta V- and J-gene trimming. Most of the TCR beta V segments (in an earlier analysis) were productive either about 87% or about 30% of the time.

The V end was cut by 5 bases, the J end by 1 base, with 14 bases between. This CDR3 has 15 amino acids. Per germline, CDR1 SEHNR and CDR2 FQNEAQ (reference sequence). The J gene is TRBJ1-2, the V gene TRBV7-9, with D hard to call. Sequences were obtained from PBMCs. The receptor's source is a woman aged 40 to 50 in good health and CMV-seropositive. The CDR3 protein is CASSDQLTYNYGYTF. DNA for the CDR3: TGTGCCAGCAGCGACCAACTAACCTATAACTATGGCTACACCTTC. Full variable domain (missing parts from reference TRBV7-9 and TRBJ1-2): DTGVSQNPRHKITKRGQNVTFRCDPISEHNRLYWYRQTLGQGPEFLTYFQNEAQLEKSRLLSDRFSAERPKGSFSTLEIQRTEQGDSAMYLCASSDQLTYNYGYTFGSGTRLTVV.